This T cell receptor (beta chain) is drawn from a study of T cell clonality in common variable immunodeficiency (dated by TCRdb to the mid-2010s). The investigation overall reported the following: Reportedly, TCRbeta sequences from CVID had fewer deletions and N-nucleotide insertions, and highly modified clones with 13 or more V deletions were absent from CVID. Fewer TCRbeta clones were shared among CVID subjects than among healthy controls (p < 0.0001). The authors noted that sequencing repertoires of T cell subpopulations would be needed to clarify what caused the increased clonality in CVID. Even though DNA input was the same, control samples had an average of about 80,000 unique sequences each, compared with some 32,000 in CVID samples. Increased TCRbeta clonality was found in CVID subjects compared with healthy controls (t-test p = 0.018), with the increase being most characteristic of about a third of subjects. Correlations between repertoire features and clinical complications were limited by patient heterogeneity within the CVID cohort.

Most CVID patients and most healthy controls were of Caucasian heritage. Heparinized peripheral whole blood samples of roughly 5 to 8.5 ml were obtained from each donor. Genomic DNA from adults with common variable immune deficiency (CVID) and from healthy adult controls was used for sequencing of TCRbeta CDR3 repertoires. There were roughly 22 healthy adult volunteers in the control group (around twelve female and around ten male), ranging in age from about 20 to 75 years, with a mean age of roughly 35. Diluted blood was density-centrifuged over Hypaque 1077 or Ficoll-Paque to isolate peripheral blood mononuclear cells. Unsorted mononuclear cells served as the source of genomic DNA, which was extracted either by Qiagen column purification or by a centrifugation-based method. From the cysteine through the phenylalanine, the CDR3 covers 13 amino acids. The DNA covers only part of the CDR3, 30 bases in frame from base 1. CDR1 and CDR2 are read off the germline V gene as SGHRS and YFSETQ. Deletion took 5 bases off V and 4 bases off J, with a span of 12 bases between the germline ends.

CVID samples and control samples contributed equivalent amounts of genomic DNA as sequencing input. For every sample, a 60 bp segment covering the rearranged TCRbeta CDR3 region was amplified and then sequenced. TCRbeta amplification used the immunoSEQ assay, a bias-corrected multiplex PCR with high-throughput sequencing. As for the original processing: Every unique nucleotide sequence counted as a clone and was annotated with V, D and J genes, copy number and frequency. Sequences were labeled productive if in frame, and non-productive if out of frame or containing stop codons. Clonality was calculated from Shannon's entropy as previously described. Mean CDR3 Kyte-Doolittle hydropathy was derived from the predicted amino acid sequences of productive clones. Hierarchical clustering of scaled V gene usage was performed with the R hclust function using Manhattan distance and complete linkage. To assess clone sharing by CDR3 amino acid sequence, 12 repertoires per group were resampled over 100 rounds. The repertoires were screened for 65 to 75 published EBV-specific TCRbeta sequences and roughly 240 published CMV-specific TCRbeta sequences. After a couple of CVID samples that produced fewer than 10,000 sequences were dropped from the analysis, around 41 CVID repertoires remained. This is the immuneACCESS table as TCRdb keeps it, with only in-frame sequences that have V and J called. A part of the clones is gone; compared with another copy, unresolved V genes explain less than half, and the rest is unexplained. V and J calls and clone size are given by that table; D and trimming were obtained from the DNA. Here the sample lists some 60,000 clones, none seen once only. The ten largest account for around 1.6% of the sample.

The table lists this clone with many counts. Its antigen remains unidentified. The read stops 3 residues short of the end of the CDR3; the missing end is completed from the germline J gene. The sample taken for sequencing was peripheral blood mononuclear cells. The TCR comes from a person between 18 and 75 years old in good health. Recombination linked TRBV5-1 to TRBJ1-1; there is no confident call for the D gene. The sequenced part of the CDR3 DNA is TGCGCCAGCAGGAGGGTCTTACGCACTGAA. Its translation is CASRRVLRTE. The full CDR3 reads CASRRVLRTEAFF.